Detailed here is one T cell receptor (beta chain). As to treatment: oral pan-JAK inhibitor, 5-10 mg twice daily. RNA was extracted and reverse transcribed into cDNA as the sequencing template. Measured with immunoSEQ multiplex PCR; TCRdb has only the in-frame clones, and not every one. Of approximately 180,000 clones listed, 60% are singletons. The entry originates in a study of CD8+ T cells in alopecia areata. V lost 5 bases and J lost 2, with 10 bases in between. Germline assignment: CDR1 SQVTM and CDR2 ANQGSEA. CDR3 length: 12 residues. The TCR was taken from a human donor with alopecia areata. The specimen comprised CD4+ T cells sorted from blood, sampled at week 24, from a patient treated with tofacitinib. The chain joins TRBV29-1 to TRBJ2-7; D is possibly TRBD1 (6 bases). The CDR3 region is CSVQQGTYEQYF. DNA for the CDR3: TGCAGCGTTCAACAGGGAACCTACGAGCAGTACTTC.